This T cell receptor (beta chain) originates from a study of T cell repertoires in cytomegalovirus infection. On the study more broadly: CMV epitopes that were recently identified and HLA-C-restricted were used alongside well-studied HLA-B-restricted ones.

A few counts support this clonotype. Its antigen remains unidentified. With V trimmed by 3 bases and J by 5 bases, 15 bases remained unmatched. The germline gives CDR1 SGDLS, CDR2 YYNGEE. The CDR3 totals 18 residues. Each CDR3 protein gets one entry after TCRdb re-called the reads with MiXCR. The data hold about 770,000 distinct CDR3 sequences, with almost 30% observed a single time. The clonotype comes from a human donor in good health (CMV status not recorded). Some clones in this sample may be carry-over from other donors' samples. Here the sequenced sample was cultured CD8+ T cells from PBMCs, taken from culture after CMV antigen stimulation. The chain joins TRBV9 to TRBJ2-3; 10 bases fit TRBD2. The CDR3 nucleotides read TGTGCCAGCAGCGACCCCTGGGTGATAGCGGGGGGTGAAGATACGCAGTATTTT. Protein sequence: CASSDPWVIAGGEDTQYF. The full variable domain, with the rest looked up from reference TRBV9 and TRBJ2-3, is DSGVTQTPKHLITATGQRVTLRCSPRSGDLSVYWYQQSLDQGLQFLIQYYNGEERAKGNILERFSAQQFPDLHSELNLSSLELGDSALYFCASSDPWVIAGGEDTQYFGPGTRLTVL.